This T cell receptor beta chain is from a study of blood T cell repertoires in COVID-19. The wider study: Acute and convalescent COVID-19 samples came from the United States, Italy and Spain. T cells, B-cell-depleted T cells, or PBMCs supplied cDNA or gDNA.

As originally analysed: Amplification from reference gene primers served as the basis for estimated nucleated cell counts. Produced via immunoSEQ multiplex PCR; TCRdb's table is partial and in-frame only. That table gives V, J and clone size, and the DNA gave D and trimming. Found here are some 160,000 clones, approximately 84% of them singletons; the top ten hold 11% to 15%. V dropped 4 bases and J dropped 0; count of bases not matched to a gene: 3. This CDR3 has 15 amino acids. CDR1 and CDR2 from the germline V gene are SGHRS and YFSETQ. The sample consisted of peripheral blood. The origin of this receptor is a woman aged 80 or over with acute or convalescent COVID-19. The V call is TRBV5-1, the J call TRBJ2-2; 7 nucleotides align to TRBD2. The CDR3 protein is CASSTAGSNTGELFF. The CDR3 nucleotides read TGCGCCAGCAGCACAGCGGGATCGAACACCGGGGAGCTGTTTTTT.